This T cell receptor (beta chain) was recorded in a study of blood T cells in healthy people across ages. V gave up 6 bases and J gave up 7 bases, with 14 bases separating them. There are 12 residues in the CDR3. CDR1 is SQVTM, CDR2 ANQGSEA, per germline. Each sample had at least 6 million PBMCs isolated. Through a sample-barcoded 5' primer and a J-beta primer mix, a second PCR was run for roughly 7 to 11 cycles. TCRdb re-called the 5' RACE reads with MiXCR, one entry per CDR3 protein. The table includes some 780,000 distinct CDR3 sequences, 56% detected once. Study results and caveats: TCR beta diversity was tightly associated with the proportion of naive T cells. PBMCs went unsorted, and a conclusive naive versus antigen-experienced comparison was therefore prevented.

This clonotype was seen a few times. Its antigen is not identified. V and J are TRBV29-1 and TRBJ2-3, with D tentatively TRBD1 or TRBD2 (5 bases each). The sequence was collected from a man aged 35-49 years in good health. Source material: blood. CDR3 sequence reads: CSVGTVKNTQYF. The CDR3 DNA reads TGCAGCGTCGGGACCGTTAAGAATACGCAGTATTTT.